The T cell receptor beta chain under discussion was sequenced for a study of blood T cell repertoires in COVID-19 (dated by TCRdb to about 2020). With regard to the full study: The collaborator samples originated in the United States, Italy and Spain and spanned the acute and convalescent phases of COVID-19. The prospective study material was composed of cDNA or gDNA derived from T cells, B-cell-depleted T cells, or PBMCs. Deeply sampled blood TCRbeta repertoires from subjects exposed to, actively infected with, or recovered from COVID-19 were included in the dataset. The samples were drawn from the first 160 participants of the ongoing ImmuneRACE study and from some 1,300 subjects provided by 6 global collaborators. The repertoires were released in a freely available public database intended as a resource for research on the immune response to SARS-CoV-2. Where HLA class I and class II types were available, the types were taken from metadata supplied by the sample provider, not from assay-based typing. The sample metadata nearly always contained a de-identified subject ID, COVID-19 status, age in years and sex. The research as a whole found: The quantity of clinical and demographic metadata differed by source and by participant and was supplied without curation.

The immunoSEQ Assay, a bias-controlled multiplex PCR, was used to amplify TCRbeta CDR3 regions from genomic DNA. As for the authors' bioinformatics: The number of nucleated cells in each sample was estimated from the amplification of reference gene primers within the assay. To quantify the absolute abundance of each unique TCRbeta CDR3 rearrangement, sequence reads were collapsed and filtered. For each sample, productive Simpson clonality was calculated as the square root of Simpson's diversity index across productive rearrangements. In TCRdb, the immuneACCESS table is reduced to in-frame sequences with V and J assigned. These tables do not hold every clone; where another copy was compared, an unresolved V gene accounts for under half, and the others remain unexplained. The D gene and trimming were derived from the DNA, and the V and J assignments and clone size from that table. Within this sample are hundreds of thousands of clones, with approximately 91% of them counted one time only. Together, the top ten hold approximately 10% of the sample.

One collaborating source in Seattle enrolled patients during active infection and followed them longitudinally through the course of disease. Whole blood was collected in K2EDTA tubes by collaborating institutions according to the institutions' own protocols. For TCRbeta analysis, collaborators shipped samples as frozen whole blood, isolated PBMCs, or DNA extracted from either of those sample types. As concerns this clone: There is no known antigen for this receptor. Base qualities were left out, and no much larger clone turns up one base away.

Sequenced: peripheral blood. The TCR sequence derives from a woman aged 30 to 39 with COVID-19, enrolled during active disease.

The CDR3 reads as follows: CSALPDGTSTYEQYF. In nucleotides, the sequence is TGCAGCGCCCTACCGGACGGGACTTCCACCTACGAGCAGTACTTC. The chain employs TRBV29-1 and TRBJ2-7, and possibly TRBD2, on 6 matching bases. CDR1 and CDR2 are drawn from the germline V gene: SQVTM, ANQGSEA. Spanning cysteine to phenylalanine, the CDR3 consists of 15 amino acids. The sequence is cut down to CDR3 DNA, 45 bases in frame from base 1. V drops 7 bases and J drops 2 bases, leaving 21 bases in between.